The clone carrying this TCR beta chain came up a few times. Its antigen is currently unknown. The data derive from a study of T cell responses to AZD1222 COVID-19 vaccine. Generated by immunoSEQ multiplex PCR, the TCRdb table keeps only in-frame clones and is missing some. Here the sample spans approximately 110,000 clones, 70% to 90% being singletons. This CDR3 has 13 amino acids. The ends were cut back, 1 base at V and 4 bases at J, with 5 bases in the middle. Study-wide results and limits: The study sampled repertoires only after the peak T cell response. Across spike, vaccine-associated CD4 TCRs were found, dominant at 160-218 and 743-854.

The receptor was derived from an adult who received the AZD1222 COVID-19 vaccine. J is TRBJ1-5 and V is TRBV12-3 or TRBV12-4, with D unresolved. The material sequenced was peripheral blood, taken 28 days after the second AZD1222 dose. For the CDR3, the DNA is TGTGCCAGCAGTTTAGGGAGGAATCAGCCCCAGCATTTT. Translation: CASSLGRNQPQHF.